The 26 T cell receptor beta chains below come from one sample, sequenced in a study of cytomegalovirus exposure and HLA in healthy donors. It was with 60 Vbeta and 13 Jbeta primers that the PCR ran. The assay was immunoSEQ multiplex PCR, and TCRdb's table has in-frame clones only and misses some. This table holds just under 95,000 clones, roughly 80% found once. The sample consisted of PBMCs. The receptors here all came from a girl aged 2-10 years in good health and CMV-seropositive.

V usage is TRBV28 and J usage is TRBJ2-5, with TRBD1 as a possible D gene (5 bases). The CDR3 is 17 amino acids. The germline CDR1 and CDR2 sequences are MDHEN and SYDVKM. Deletions cut 2 bases from V and 5 bases from J, with 21 bases between. For the CDR3, the DNA is TGTGCCAGCAGTTTACTACTGTCACAGGTACTCCTGGAGACCCAGTACTTC. This encodes CASSLLLSQVLLETQYF. Variable domain in full (rest from reference TRBV28 and TRBJ2-5): DVKVTQSSRYLVKRTGEKVFLECVQDMDHENMFWYRQDPGLGLRLIYFSYDVKMKEKGDIPEGYSVSREKKERFSLILESASTNQTSMYLCASSLLLSQVLLETQYFGPGTRLLVL.

This rearrangement joins TRBV7-9 to TRBJ2-1, with D unclear. The CDR3 contains 16 residues. Deletions cut 1 base from V and 2 bases from J, with 12 bases between. The germline gives CDR1 SEHNR, CDR2 FQNEAQ (reference sequence). CDR3 sequence (DNA): TGTGCCAGCAGCTTAGTAGAGTTCGTCGCCTACAATGAGCAGTTCTTC. It codes for CASSLVEFVAYNEQFF.

In this sample, this clone turned up once. The CDR3 bases are TGTGCCAGCAGGGGACAGCCAGTAGGCGAAAAACTGTTTTTT. This codes for CASRGQPVGEKLFF. The J gene is TRBJ1-4, the V gene TRBV2, with 7 bases fitting TRBD1. This CDR3 region has 14 residues. Germline assignment: CDR1 SNHLY and CDR2 FYNNEI. V trimming: 6 bases; J trimming: 8 bases; junction bases outside the gene matches: 9.

The J gene is TRBJ2-1, the V gene TRBV5-1; TRBD2 might be the D (6 bases). Trimming pared 4 bases from V and 0 bases from J, leaving 8 bases between. This CDR3 has 14 amino acids. Germline CDR1 and CDR2: SGHRS and YFSETQ. The DNA of the CDR3 is TGCGCCAGCAGCGACGGGAGCTCCTACAATGAGCAGTTCTTC. Translation: CASSDGSSYNEQFF.

This rearrangement joins TRBV25-1 to TRBJ1-4; D ambiguous. V dropped 5 bases and J dropped 0 bases, with 13 bases sitting between them. This CDR3 contains 16 residues. The germline gives CDR1 MGHDK, CDR2 SYGVNS. The CDR3 nucleotides are TGTGCCAGCAGTCGTCACACGCCTGCAACTAATGAAAAACTGTTTTTT. This sequence encodes CASSRHTPATNEKLFF.

The chain is built from TRBV19 and TRBJ2-1; tentative D call: TRBD2 (6 bases). There are 13 residues in the CDR3. V shed 5 bases and J shed 5 bases, with 10 bases lying between them. CDR1 is LNHDA, CDR2 SQIVND, per germline (reference sequence). CDR3 amino acids: CASSAGPDNEQFF. The CDR3 nucleotides read TGTGCCAGTAGTGCGGGACCTGACAATGAGCAGTTCTTC.

The chain recombines TRBV19 with TRBJ1-1; D is unclear. Looked up from germline, CDR1 is LNHDA and CDR2 is SQIVND (reference sequence). Deletions cut 5 bases from V and 1 base from J, with 8 bases between. This CDR3 contains 13 residues. This CDR3 reads CASSSQKNTEAFF. The CDR3 DNA reads TGTGCCAGTAGTTCCCAGAAGAACACTGAAGCTTTCTTT.

J is TRBJ2-4 and V is TRBV6-1, with 9 bases that match TRBD1. The CDR3 consists of 15 residues. The V gene end was trimmed by 6 bases and the J gene end by 6 bases; junction bases not matched to a gene: 9. Germline V CDR1 and CDR2: MNHNS, SASEGT. The CDR3 DNA sequence: TGTGCCAGCAGCGCACTTAGACAGGGGGGAAACATTCAGTACTTC. Protein sequence: CASSALRQGGNIQYF.

V gene TRBV7-2 combines with J gene TRBJ2-7; perhaps TRBD1 as D (5 bases). Germline loops: CDR1 SGHTA, CDR2 FQGNSA. Trimming removed 2 bases from V and 5 bases from J, with 13 bases in between. The CDR3 sequence is 14 residues long. CDR3 nucleotides: TGTGCCAGCAGCTTATCAGGGAAAATCCACGAGCAGTACTTC. This encodes CASSLSGKIHEQYF.

The rearrangement joins TRBV13 to TRBJ2-1, with 7 nucleotides matching TRBD2. The V segment lost 8 bases and the J segment 6 bases; nucleotides outside the gene matches: 16. Germline loops: CDR1 PRHDT, CDR2 FYEKMQ (reference sequence). The CDR3 has 16 amino acids. CDR3 bases: TGTGCCAGCCTATTCCAGGCGGGAGCATATCGCAATGAGCAGTTCTTC. Encoded protein: CASLFQAGAYRNEQFF.

The chain joins TRBV6-6 to TRBJ1-5; 8 bases are shared with TRBD1. V shed 6 bases and J 0 bases; nucleotides not matched to a gene: 7. Germline lookup yields CDR1 MNHNY and CDR2 SVGAGI (reference sequence). There are 16 residues in the CDR3. CDR3 residues: CASSSGTGYSNQPQHF. The CDR3 coding sequence is TGTGCCAGCAGCTCCGGGACAGGTTATAGCAATCAGCCCCAGCATTTT.

This sequence joins TRBV15 and TRBJ1-4; TRBD1 matches at 7 bases. CDR1 and CDR2 from the germline V gene are LNHNV and YYDKDF (reference sequence). The CDR3 is made up of 17 amino acids. Trimming removed 3 bases from V and 7 bases from J; junction bases left unmatched: 14. CDR3: CATSRDRTLPLLEKLFF. CDR3 bases: TGTGCCACCAGCAGGGACAGGACGCTGCCCCTCCTTGAAAAACTGTTTTTT.

The chain uses TRBV27 and TRBJ1-2; D remains unclear. CDR1 and CDR2 (germline): MNHEY, SMNVEV (reference sequence). The CDR3 totals 13 residues. Between the trimmed V and J ends, which lost 8 bases and 4 bases, there was a span of 14 bases. CDR3 in amino acids: CASGGYFGYGYTF. The CDR3 DNA reads TGTGCCAGCGGCGGGTATTTTGGCTATGGCTACACCTTC.

This clone was recorded once. This chain connects TRBV27 to TRBJ2-7; D is perhaps TRBD1 (6 bases). The CDR3 runs to 18 residues. With 5 bases removed from V and 0 bases from J, the gap between germline ends came to 23 bases. Germline V gene lookup returns CDR1 MNHEY and CDR2 SMNVEV (reference sequence). The CDR3 region has the DNA TGTGCCAGCAGTGGATCGGCAGGGGCCCTCTTTAGCTCCTACGAGCAGTACTTC. This sequence encodes CASSGSAGALFSSYEQYF.

CDR3 sequence reads: CASSDFWGGAEYLHF. The CDR3 DNA reads TGTGCCAGCAGTGATTTCTGGGGGGGAGCAGAGTATTTGCATTTT. V and J are TRBV25-1 and TRBJ1-5; possible D gene TRBD1, 5 bases. Trimming cost V 3 bases and J 15 bases, with 24 bases left between them. The CDR3 is made up of 15 amino acids. Germline CDR1 and CDR2: MGHDK and SYGVNS.

The gene calls are TRBV27 and TRBJ2-1; 11 nucleotides align to TRBD2. Germline lookup yields CDR1 MNHEY and CDR2 SMNVEV (reference sequence). CDR3 length: 14 amino acids. With V trimmed by 6 bases and J by 7 bases, 5 bases remained unmatched. The CDR3 DNA follows: TGTGCCAGCAGGCGACTAGCGGGAAGTAATGAGCAGTTCTTC. Its translation: CASRRLAGSNEQFF.

The J gene is TRBJ2-7, the V gene TRBV20-1, with TRBD1 matching 9 bases. V was pared by 6 bases and J by 7 bases, with 4 bases of the junction left unmatched. The CDR3 has 11 amino acids. The germline V gene has CDR1 DFQATT and CDR2 SNEGSKA (reference sequence). This CDR3 reads CSANRGPEQYF. The CDR3 bases are TGCAGTGCCAACAGGGGGCCAGAGCAGTACTTC.

The chain is built from TRBV6-4 and TRBJ2-3, with D maybe TRBD2 (5 bases). V lost 3 bases and J 2 bases, leaving 12 bases between the germline ends. The CDR3 is 15 amino acids. The V gene's germline CDR1 is MRHNA and CDR2 SNTAGT. DNA for the CDR3: TGTGCCAGCAGTGAGCAAGCGGCTTTCACAGATACGCAGTATTTT. Its protein is CASSEQAAFTDTQYF.

The chain has TRBV28 and TRBJ1-5, with D uncertain. The CDR3 is made up of 16 amino acids. The V end was cut by 6 bases, the J end by 1 base, with 16 bases between. The germline V gene has CDR1 MDHEN and CDR2 SYDVKM. The CDR3 is CASSTMGVLSNQPQHF. Here the CDR3 DNA reads TGTGCCAGCAGCACTATGGGAGTTCTAAGCAATCAGCCCCAGCATTTT.

The chain is built from TRBV18 and TRBJ1-3, with D maybe TRBD1 (6 bases). CDR1 and CDR2 from the germline V gene are KGHSH and LQKENI. The CDR3 contains 14 residues. V lost 3 bases and J lost 10, with 16 bases in between. This CDR3 is CASSPGQPWGTIYF. The CDR3 DNA is TGTGCCAGCTCACCTGGACAGCCGTGGGGAACCATATATTTT.

The V gene is TRBV29-1, the J gene TRBJ1-4; D may be TRBD1 (5 bases). The V end lost 6 bases, the J end lost 13 bases, and 18 bases lay between the germline ends. CDR1 is SQVTM and CDR2 is ANQGSEA in the germline V gene. This CDR3 spans 12 amino acids. CDR3 in DNA: TGCAGCGTCAAGGGGCCACCACACGGACTGTTTTTT. Translation gives CSVKGPPHGLFF. The full variable domain, with the rest looked up from reference TRBV29-1 and TRBJ1-4, is SAVISQKPSRDICQRGTSLTIQCQVDSQVTMMFWYRQQPGQSLTLIATANQGSEATYESGFVIDKFPISRPNLTFSTLTVSNMSPEDSSIYLCSVKGPPHGLFFGSGTQLSVL.

The chain links TRBV6-5 to TRBJ1-2, with 7 bases lining up with TRBD1. V lost 5 bases and J lost 3; bases outside the gene matches: 3. The germline gives CDR1 MNHEY, CDR2 SVGAGI. This CDR3 spans 13 amino acids. In nucleotides, the CDR3 is TGTGCCAGCAGTGTCGACAGGGACTATGGCTACACCTTC. This sequence encodes CASSVDRDYGYTF.

The genes are TRBV19 and TRBJ1-1, with 7 nucleotides matching TRBD1. CDR3 length: 13 residues. The germline CDR1 and CDR2 sequences are LNHDA and SQIVND (reference sequence). V was clipped by 5 bases and J by 6 bases; unmatched bases: 6. CDR3 DNA sequence: TGTGCCAGTAGTCCAGACAGGGCCGCTGAAGCTTTCTTT. Translated, it gives CASSPDRAAEAFF. Full variable domain (remainder filled in from reference TRBV19 and TRBJ1-1): DGGITQSPKYLFRKEGQNVTLSCEQNLNHDAMYWYRQDPGQGLRLIYYSQIVNDFQKGDIAEGYSVSREKKESFPLTVTSAQKNPTAFYLCASSPDRAAEAFFGQGTRLTVV.

The chain is built from TRBV4-1 and TRBJ2-1; 8 nucleotides match TRBD2. Germline-derived CDR1 and CDR2 are MGHRA and YSYEKL. V shed 0 bases, J shed 6 bases, and the junction held 4 bases outside the gene matches. The CDR3 covers 15 residues. Here the CDR3 reads CASSQDRAGVNEQFF. For the CDR3, the DNA is TGCGCCAGCAGCCAAGATAGAGCGGGAGTCAATGAGCAGTTCTTC.

The chain employs TRBV7-9 and TRBJ2-7, with TRBD2 as a possible D gene (6 bases). The CDR3 contains 12 residues. The V gene lost 2 bases and the J gene lost 6 bases, with 8 bases spanning the gap. Germline V gene sequence: CDR1 SEHNR, CDR2 FQNEAQ (reference sequence). CDR3 nucleotide sequence: TGTGCCAGCAGCTTACCCGGGGGCGAGCAGTACTTC. Translating gives CASSLPGGEQYF.

This chain uses TRBV10-3 with TRBJ2-6, with D maybe TRBD1 (5 bases). Between the trimmed V and J ends, which lost 6 bases and 7 bases, there was a span of 16 bases. The CDR3 totals 15 residues. From germline, CDR1 is ENHRY and CDR2 SYGVKD. In DNA, the CDR3 is TGTGCCATCAGCCAGGGCCCGTTAGGAGCCAACGTCCTGACTTTC. It encodes CAISQGPLGANVLTF.